This T cell receptor beta chain was obtained from a study of T cells in Graves' hyperthyroidism and ophthalmopathy. V dropped 5 bases and J dropped 6 bases, with 23 bases sitting between them. This CDR3 has 16 residues. Germline V gene lookup returns CDR1 SGHTA and CDR2 FQGNSA. The investigators amplified TCR beta CDR3 regions from RNA transcripts. TCR CDR3 underwent first-round RT-PCR with the HTBI primer set. TCRdb redid the calling of the multiplex PCR reads with MiXCR, one entry per CDR3 protein. The table includes around 400,000 distinct CDR3 sequences, around 14% detected once. This clonotype has a count of ten or more.

The TCR comes from a young woman with Graves' hyperthyroidism. The J gene is TRBJ2-7, the V gene TRBV7-2; tentative D call: TRBD2 (6 bases). Sequences were obtained from blood. CDR3 sequence reads: CASSPSRGYEKREQYF. For the CDR3, the DNA is TGTGCCAGCAGCCCATCCCGGGGGTATGAGAAGCGCGAGCAGTACTTC.